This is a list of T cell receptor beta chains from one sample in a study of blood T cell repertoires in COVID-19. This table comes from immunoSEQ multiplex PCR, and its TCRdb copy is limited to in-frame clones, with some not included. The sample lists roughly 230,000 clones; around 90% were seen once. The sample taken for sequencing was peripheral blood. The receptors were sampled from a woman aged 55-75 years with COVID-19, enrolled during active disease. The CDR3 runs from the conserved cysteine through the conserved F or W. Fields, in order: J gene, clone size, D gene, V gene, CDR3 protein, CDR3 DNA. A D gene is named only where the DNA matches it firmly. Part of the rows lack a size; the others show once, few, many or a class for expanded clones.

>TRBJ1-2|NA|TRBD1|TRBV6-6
CASRTGSYGYTF
TGTGCCAGCAGGACAGGGAGCTATGGCTACACCTTC
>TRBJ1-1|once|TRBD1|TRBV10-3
CAISDGTGGGNTEAFF
TGTGCCATCAGCGACGGGACAGGGGGCGGGAACACTGAAGCTTTCTTT
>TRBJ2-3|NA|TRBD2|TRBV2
CASSSGTSGGRSTDTQYF
TGTGCCAGCAGTTCCGGGACTAGCGGGGGGCGTAGCACAGATACGCAGTATTTT
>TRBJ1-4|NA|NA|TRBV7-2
CASSPPGVHNEKLFF
TGTGCCAGCAGCCCCCCGGGGGTCCATAATGAAAAACTGTTTTTT
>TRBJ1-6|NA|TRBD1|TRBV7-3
CASSLTGLNSPLHF
TGTGCCAGCAGCCTGACAGGGCTAAATTCACCCCTCCACTTT
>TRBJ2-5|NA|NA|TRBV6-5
CASNHRVGETQYF
TGTGCCAGCAACCACAGGGTTGGGGAGACCCAGTACTTC
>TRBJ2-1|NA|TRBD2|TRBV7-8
CASSLGRGTHNEQFF
TGTGCCAGCAGCCTAGGGCGGGGGACCCACAATGAGCAGTTCTTC
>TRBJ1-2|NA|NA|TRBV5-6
CASSLDLRGFGGYTF
TGTGCCAGCAGCTTGGATCTGCGGGGCTTTGGTGGCTACACCTTC
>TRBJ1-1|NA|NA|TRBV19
CASTWGGMNTEAFF
TGTGCCAGTACCTGGGGCGGTATGAACACTGAAGCTTTCTTT
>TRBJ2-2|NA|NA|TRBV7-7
CASSLVPGGELFF
TGTGCTAGCAGCTTAGTACCGGGCGGGGAGCTGTTTTTT
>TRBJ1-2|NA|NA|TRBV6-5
CASYFTGQIYGYTF
TGTGCCAGCTACTTCACAGGACAGATCTATGGCTACACCTTC
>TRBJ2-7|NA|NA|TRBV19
CASSILDTKDEQYF
TGTGCCAGTAGTATATTGGACACCAAGGACGAGCAGTACTTC
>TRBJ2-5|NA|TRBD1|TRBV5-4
CASSSKQGAEGTQYF
TGTGCCAGCAGCTCTAAACAGGGGGCGGAGGGGACCCAGTACTTC
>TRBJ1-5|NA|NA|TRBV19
CASSIQRGNQPQHF
TGTGCCAGTAGTATCCAGCGAGGGAATCAGCCCCAGCATTTT
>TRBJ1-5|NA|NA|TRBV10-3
CAISESLAAYQPQHF
TGTGCCATCAGTGAGTCGTTGGCGGCTTATCAGCCCCAGCATTTT
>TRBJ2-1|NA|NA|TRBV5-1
CASSGGLPGNEQFF
TGCGCCAGCAGCGGGGGACTCCCTGGGAATGAGCAGTTCTTC